This T cell receptor (beta chain) was recorded in a study of T-cell memory formation after mild COVID-19. The study, taken as a whole, reports: Memory cells collected pre-infection included some clones that later responded, suggesting cross-reactive memory joined.

This clonotype has more than one count but fewer than ten. What it binds is not known. CDR3 size: 15 residues. Looked up from germline, CDR1 is SNHLY and CDR2 is FYNNEI. V lost 8 bases to trimming and J lost 2 bases; unmatched junction nucleotides: 9. From 5'RACE with constant-segment primers came TCR alpha and TCR beta cDNA libraries that carried sample barcodes and UMIs. TCRdb reprocessed the 5' RACE reads via MiXCR and lists one record per CDR3 protein. Found here are roughly 100,000 distinct CDR3 sequences, over 15% of them singletons; the top ten hold 25% to 35%. The chain joins TRBV2 to TRBJ1-1; TRBD1 matches at 9 bases. The material sequenced was PBMCs or a T cell subset sorted from them (not recorded which). This TCR came from an adult woman who had mild COVID-19 (a few samples of this study predate the infection). Cell type and time point are not known. The DNA for the CDR3 is TGTGCCAGCGGGGCTCCGGGACAGGGTAACACTGAAGCTTTCTTT. It is translated as CASGAPGQGNTEAFF.